The rows below give T cell receptor beta chains drawn from one sample of a study of T cell repertoires in cytomegalovirus infection. Via MiXCR, TCRdb re-called the reads, giving one row per CDR3 protein. The table lists about 740,000 distinct CDR3 sequences, 35% of them singletons, with about 2.8% in the top ten. Sequenced sample: PBMCs. The receptors stem from a human donor in good health (CMV status not recorded). Some clones in this sample may be carry-over from other donors' samples. CDR3s include the opening cysteine and the closing phenylalanine or tryptophan. The D gene is left open where the match is weak. Size is omitted from some rows. Given values are once, few, many or a class for expanded clones.

>NA|TRBV6-4|TRBD1|TRBJ1-1
CASSDRTGGNTEAFF
TGTGCCAGCAGTGACCGGACAGGGGGCAACACTGAAGCTTTCTTT
>NA|TRBV6-2/TRBV6-3|NA|TRBJ2-1
CATNYRVHNEQFF
TGTGCCACGAATTACAGGGTCCACAATGAGCAGTTCTTC
>NA|TRBV20-1|TRBD1|TRBJ2-3
CSVKDRLSTDTQYF
TGCAGTGTTAAGGACAGGCTTAGCACAGATACGCAGTATTTT
>once|TRBV29-1|NA|TRBJ1-1
CSVSEGFISEAFF
TGCAGCGTTTCCGAGGGGTTTATATCTGAAGCTTTCTTT
>NA|TRBV7-8|NA|TRBJ1-1
CASSLFRRGNTEAFF
TGTGCCAGCAGCTTATTTAGACGGGGGAACACTGAAGCTTTCTTT
>few|TRBV7-2|TRBD2|TRBJ2-7
CASSFSGGPLYEQYF
TGTGCCAGCAGCTTTAGCGGGGGCCCACTCTACGAGCAGTACTTC
>NA|TRBV19|NA|TRBJ1-5
CASQLQGRSRNQPQHF
TGTGCCAGCCAATTACAGGGACGTAGTCGCAATCAGCCCCAGCATTTT
>few|TRBV6-1|TRBD2|TRBJ2-2
CASSGSGTNTGELFF
TGTGCCAGCAGTGGGAGCGGGACGAACACCGGGGAGCTGTTTTTT
>few|TRBV7-6|TRBD2|TRBJ2-1
CASSLPPGLAGNNEQFF
TGTGCCAGCAGCCTCCCGCCCGGACTAGCGGGTAACAATGAGCAGTTCTTC
>few|TRBV6-2/TRBV6-3|NA|TRBJ1-1
CASSYGQGRGTEAFF
TGTGCCAGCAGTTACGGCCAGGGTAGAGGGACTGAAGCTTTCTTT
>many|TRBV7-6|NA|TRBJ2-7
CASSLAGGIHEQYF
TGTGCCAGCAGCTTAGCCGGGGGCATTCACGAGCAGTACTTC
>NA|TRBV29-1|NA|TRBJ1-2
CSVPDRLDDYGYTF
TGCAGCGTCCCGGACCGCCTAGATGACTATGGCTACACCTTC
>NA|TRBV7-3|TRBD1|TRBJ1-2
CASSLNRAGGDYGYTF
TGTGCCAGCAGCTTAAATAGGGCAGGGGGAGACTATGGCTACACCTTC
>few|TRBV28|NA|TRBJ1-1
CASSGEGYMNTEAFF
TGTGCCAGCAGTGGAGAAGGGTACATGAACACTGAAGCTTTCTTT
>few|TRBV7-8|NA|TRBJ1-5
CASSLLGQGSGNQPQHF
TGTGCCAGCAGCTTATTGGGGCAGGGGTCAGGCAATCAGCCCCAGCATTTT
>NA|TRBV20-1|TRBD1|TRBJ2-7
CSATGTVLYEQYF
TGCAGTGCTACCGGGACAGTCCTCTACGAGCAGTACTTC
>few|TRBV19|NA|TRBJ2-3
CASARLPDTQYF
TGTGCCAGTGCGCGGCTCCCAGATACGCAGTATTTT
>many|TRBV28|NA|TRBJ1-5
CASSREGLRHF
TGTGCCAGCAGCCGGGAGGGTTTACGGCATTTT
>once|TRBV30|NA|TRBJ1-1
CAWGWEVNTEAFF
TGTGCCTGGGGGTGGGAGGTGAACACTGAAGCTTTCTTT
>NA|TRBV7-2|TRBD2|TRBJ2-7
CASSTLAGGPGEQYF
TGTGCCAGCAGCACCCTAGCGGGAGGGCCAGGGGAGCAGTACTTC
>NA|TRBV11-2|TRBD2|TRBJ2-3
CASSARLAGADTQYF
TGTGCCAGCAGCGCCCGACTAGCCGGGGCAGATACGCAGTATTTT
>many|TRBV6-2/TRBV6-3|TRBD2|TRBJ2-4
CASSYSTSGGANIQYF
TGTGCCAGCAGTTACTCGACTAGCGGGGGGGCCAACATTCAGTACTTC
>few|TRBV12-3/TRBV12-4|NA|TRBJ1-3
CASISRAGNTIYF
TGTGCCAGCATAAGCCGGGCTGGAAACACCATATATTTT
>NA|TRBV5-1|NA|TRBJ2-2
CASQRRHPNTGELFF
TGCGCCAGCCAAAGGAGGCACCCGAACACCGGGGAGCTGTTTTTT
>NA|TRBV10-3|TRBD1|TRBJ2-2
CAISARDRNTGELFF
TGTGCCATCAGTGCCCGGGACAGAAACACCGGGGAGCTGTTTTTT
>NA|TRBV27|NA|TRBJ2-7
CASSLDSGLSSYEQYF
TGTGCCAGCAGTTTAGACAGTGGTTTAAGCTCCTACGAGCAGTACTTC
>few|TRBV28|NA|TRBJ1-2
CASSFGEGSYGYTF
TGTGCCAGCAGTTTCGGGGAGGGATCCTATGGCTACACCTTC
>NA|TRBV2|TRBD1|TRBJ2-2
CASADRGYGELFF
TGTGCCAGCGCCGACAGGGGTTACGGGGAGCTGTTTTTT
>many|TRBV7-2|NA|TRBJ1-2
CASSSFVPIRYGYTF
TGTGCCAGCAGTTCTTTCGTGCCGATACGCTATGGCTACACCTTC
>few|TRBV27|TRBD2|TRBJ2-2
CASSSPRTSGNTGELFF
TGTGCCAGCAGTTCCCCCCGGACTAGCGGGAACACCGGGGAGCTGTTTTTT
>NA|TRBV4-1|NA|TRBJ1-2
CASSQGGGAYYGYTF
TGTGCCAGCAGCCAAGGGGGTGGAGCGTACTATGGCTACACCTTC
>NA|TRBV11-2|NA|TRBJ2-5
CASSPRGVGETQYF
TGTGCCAGCAGCCCCCGAGGGGTCGGGGAGACCCAGTACTTC
>NA|TRBV5-6|NA|TRBJ2-5
CASSLGLSQGFQETQYF
TGTGCCAGCAGCTTGGGACTGTCCCAGGGGTTCCAAGAGACCCAGTACTTC